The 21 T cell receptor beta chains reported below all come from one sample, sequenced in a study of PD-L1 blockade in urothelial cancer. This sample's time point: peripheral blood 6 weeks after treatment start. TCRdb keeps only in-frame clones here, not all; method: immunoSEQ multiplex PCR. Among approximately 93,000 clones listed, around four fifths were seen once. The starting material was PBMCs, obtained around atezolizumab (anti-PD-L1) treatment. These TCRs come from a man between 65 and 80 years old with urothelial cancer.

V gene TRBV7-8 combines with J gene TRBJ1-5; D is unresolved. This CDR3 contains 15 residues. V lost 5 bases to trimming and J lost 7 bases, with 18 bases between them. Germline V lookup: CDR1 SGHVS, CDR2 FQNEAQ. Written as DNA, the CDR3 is TGTGCCAGCAGCACGAGACAAACCTCCAGCCAGCCCCAGCATTTT. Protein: CASSTRQTSSQPQHF. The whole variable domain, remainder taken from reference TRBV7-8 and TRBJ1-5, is GAGVSQSPRYKVAKRGQDVALRCDPISGHVSLFWYQQALGQGPEFLTYFQNEAQLDKSGLPSDRFFAERPEGSVSTLKIQRTQQEDSAVYLCASSTRQTSSQPQHFGDGTRLSIL.

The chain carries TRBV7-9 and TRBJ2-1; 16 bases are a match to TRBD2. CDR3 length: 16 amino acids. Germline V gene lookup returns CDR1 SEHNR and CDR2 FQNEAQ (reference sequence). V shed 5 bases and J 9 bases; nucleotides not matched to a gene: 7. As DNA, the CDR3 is TGTGCCAGCAGCCGGGGACTAGCGGGGGGGATGAGTGAGCAGTTCTTC. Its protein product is CASSRGLAGGMSEQFF.

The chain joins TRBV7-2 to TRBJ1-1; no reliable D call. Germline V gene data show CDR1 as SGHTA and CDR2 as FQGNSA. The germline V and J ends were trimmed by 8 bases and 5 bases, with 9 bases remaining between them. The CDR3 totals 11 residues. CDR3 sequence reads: CASPARTEAFF. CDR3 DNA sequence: TGTGCCAGCCCCGCGAGGACTGAAGCTTTCTTT.

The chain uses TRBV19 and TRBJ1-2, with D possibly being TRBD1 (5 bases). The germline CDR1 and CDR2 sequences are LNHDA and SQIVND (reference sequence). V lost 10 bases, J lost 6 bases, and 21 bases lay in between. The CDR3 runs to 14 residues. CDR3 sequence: CATSPRQGSDGYTF. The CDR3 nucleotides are TGTGCCACCTCTCCCCGCCAGGGTTCCGATGGCTACACCTTC. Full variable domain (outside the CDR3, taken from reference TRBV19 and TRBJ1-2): DGGITQSPKYLFRKEGQNVTLSCEQNLNHDAMYWYRQDPGQGLRLIYYSQIVNDFQKGDIAEGYSVSREKKESFPLTVTSAQKNPTAFYLCATSPRQGSDGYTFGSGTRLTVV.

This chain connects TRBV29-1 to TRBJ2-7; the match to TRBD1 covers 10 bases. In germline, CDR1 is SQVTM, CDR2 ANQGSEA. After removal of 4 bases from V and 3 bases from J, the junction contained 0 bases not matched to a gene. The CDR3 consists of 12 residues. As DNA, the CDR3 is TGCAGCGTTGGGACAGGGGGCTACGAGCAGTACTTC. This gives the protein CSVGTGGYEQYF.

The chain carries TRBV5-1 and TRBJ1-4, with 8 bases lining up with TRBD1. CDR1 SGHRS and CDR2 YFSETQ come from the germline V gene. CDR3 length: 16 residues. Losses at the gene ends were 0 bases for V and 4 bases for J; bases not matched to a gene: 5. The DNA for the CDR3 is TGCGCCAGCAGCTTGGCCTTGACAGGGGATAATGAAAAACTGTTTTTT. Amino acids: CASSLALTGDNEKLFF.

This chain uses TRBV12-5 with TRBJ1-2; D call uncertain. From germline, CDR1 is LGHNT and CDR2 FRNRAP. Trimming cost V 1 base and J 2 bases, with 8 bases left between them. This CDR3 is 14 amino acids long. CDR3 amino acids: CASGLGPTNYGYTF. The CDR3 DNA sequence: TGTGCTAGTGGTTTGGGACCGACAAACTATGGCTACACCTTC. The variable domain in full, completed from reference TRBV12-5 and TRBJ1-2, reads DARVTQTPRHKVTEMGQEVTMRCQPILGHNTVFWYRQTMMQGLELLAYFRNRAPLDDSGMPKDRFSAEMPDATLATLKIQPSEPRDSAVYFCASGLGPTNYGYTFGSGTRLTVV.

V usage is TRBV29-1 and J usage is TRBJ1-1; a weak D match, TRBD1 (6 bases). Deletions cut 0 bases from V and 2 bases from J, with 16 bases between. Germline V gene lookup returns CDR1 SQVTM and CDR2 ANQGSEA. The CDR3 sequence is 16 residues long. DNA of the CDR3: TGCAGCGTTGAAGATTCGGCGGGGGGGCCTAACACTGAAGCTTTCTTT. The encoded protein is CSVEDSAGGPNTEAFF.

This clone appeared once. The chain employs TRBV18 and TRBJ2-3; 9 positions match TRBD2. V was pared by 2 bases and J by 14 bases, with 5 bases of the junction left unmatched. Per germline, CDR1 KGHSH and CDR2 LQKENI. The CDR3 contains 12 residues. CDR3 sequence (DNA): TGTGCCAGCTCACCAAGCGGGAGGTTCAGGTATTTT. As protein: CASSPSGRFRYF.

The CDR3 nucleotides are TGTGCCAGCAGCTTAGATCAGGTGGCGGGAGGAAATGAGCAGTTCTTC. Protein product: CASSLDQVAGGNEQFF. The chain is built from TRBV11-3 and TRBJ2-1; TRBD2 agrees at 8 bases. CDR3 length: 16 residues. With V trimmed by 0 bases and J by 7 bases, 8 bases remained unmatched. Per germline, CDR1 SGHNT and CDR2 YENEEA.

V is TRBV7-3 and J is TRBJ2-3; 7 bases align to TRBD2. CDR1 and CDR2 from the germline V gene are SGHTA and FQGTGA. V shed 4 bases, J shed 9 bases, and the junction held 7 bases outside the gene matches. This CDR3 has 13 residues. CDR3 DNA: TGTGCCAGCAGCTCCCGATCCGGGAGGACGCAGTATTTT. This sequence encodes CASSSRSGRTQYF. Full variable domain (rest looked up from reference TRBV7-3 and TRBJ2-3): GAGVSQTPSNKVTEKGKYVELRCDPISGHTALYWYRQSLGQGPEFLIYFQGTGAADDSGLPNDRFFAVRPEGSVSTLKIQRTERGDSAVYLCASSSRSGRTQYFGPGTRLTVL.

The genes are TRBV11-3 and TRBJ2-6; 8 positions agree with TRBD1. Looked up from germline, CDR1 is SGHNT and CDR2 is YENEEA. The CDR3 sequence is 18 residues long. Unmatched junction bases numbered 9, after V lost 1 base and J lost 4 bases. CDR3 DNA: TGTGCCAGCAGCTTAGTTGCAGGGGGCCGTAGCGGGGCCAACGTCCTGACTTTC. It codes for CASSLVAGGRSGANVLTF.

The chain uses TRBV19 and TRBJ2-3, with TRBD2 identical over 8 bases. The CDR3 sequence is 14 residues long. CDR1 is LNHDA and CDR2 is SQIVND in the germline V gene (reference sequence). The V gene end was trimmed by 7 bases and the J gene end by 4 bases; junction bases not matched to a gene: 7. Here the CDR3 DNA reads TGTGCCAGTATGACGGCGGGAGGACCAGATACGCAGTATTTT. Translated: CASMTAGGPDTQYF. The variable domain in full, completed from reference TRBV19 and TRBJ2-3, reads DGGITQSPKYLFRKEGQNVTLSCEQNLNHDAMYWYRQDPGQGLRLIYYSQIVNDFQKGDIAEGYSVSREKKESFPLTVTSAQKNPTAFYLCASMTAGGPDTQYFGPGTRLTVL.

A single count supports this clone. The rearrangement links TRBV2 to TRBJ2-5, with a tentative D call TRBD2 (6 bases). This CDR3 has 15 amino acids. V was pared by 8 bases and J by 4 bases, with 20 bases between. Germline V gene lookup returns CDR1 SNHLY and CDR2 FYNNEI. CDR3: CASFYGRADGETQYF. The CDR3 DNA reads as TGTGCCAGCTTCTACGGGAGAGCTGATGGAGAGACCCAGTACTTC.

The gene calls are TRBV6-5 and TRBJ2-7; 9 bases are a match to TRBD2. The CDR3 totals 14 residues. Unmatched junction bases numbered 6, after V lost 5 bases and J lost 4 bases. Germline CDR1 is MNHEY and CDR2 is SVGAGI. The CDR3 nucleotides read TGTGCCAGCAGTCGGCGGGAGGGTCCTTACGAGCAGTACTTC. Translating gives CASSRREGPYEQYF.

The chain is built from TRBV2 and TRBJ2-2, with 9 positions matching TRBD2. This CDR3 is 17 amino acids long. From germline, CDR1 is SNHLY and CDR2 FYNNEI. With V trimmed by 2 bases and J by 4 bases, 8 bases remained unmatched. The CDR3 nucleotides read TGTGCCAGCAGTGAATGGAGAGCGGGGGGATCCACCGGGGAGCTGTTTTTT. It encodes CASSEWRAGGSTGELFF.

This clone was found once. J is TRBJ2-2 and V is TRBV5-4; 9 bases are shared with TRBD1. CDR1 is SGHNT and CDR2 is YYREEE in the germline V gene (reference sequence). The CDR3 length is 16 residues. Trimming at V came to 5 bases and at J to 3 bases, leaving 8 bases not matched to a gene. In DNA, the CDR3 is TGTGCCAGCAGTTCCACAGGGGGCGCGGACACCGGGGAGCTGTTTTTT. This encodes CASSSTGGADTGELFF.

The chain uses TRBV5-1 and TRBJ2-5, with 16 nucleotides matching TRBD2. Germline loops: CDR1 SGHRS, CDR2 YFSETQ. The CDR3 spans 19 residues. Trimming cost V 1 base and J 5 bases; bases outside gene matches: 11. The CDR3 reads CASSLRGTSGGASYETQYF. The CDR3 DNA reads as TGCGCCAGCAGCTTGAGGGGGACTAGCGGGGGGGCATCCTACGAGACCCAGTACTTC.

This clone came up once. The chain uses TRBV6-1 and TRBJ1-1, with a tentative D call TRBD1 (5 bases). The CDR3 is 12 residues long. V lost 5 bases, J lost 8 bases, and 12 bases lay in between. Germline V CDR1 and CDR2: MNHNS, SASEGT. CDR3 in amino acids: CASSSSGGEAFF. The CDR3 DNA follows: TGTGCCAGCAGTAGTAGCGGGGGGGAAGCTTTCTTT.

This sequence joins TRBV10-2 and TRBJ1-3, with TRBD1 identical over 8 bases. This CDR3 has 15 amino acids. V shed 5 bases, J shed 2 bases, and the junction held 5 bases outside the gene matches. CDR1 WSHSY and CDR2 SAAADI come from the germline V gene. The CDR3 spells CASSLTGGTGNTIYF. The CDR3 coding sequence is TGCGCCAGCAGTTTAACAGGGGGAACTGGAAACACCATATATTTT.

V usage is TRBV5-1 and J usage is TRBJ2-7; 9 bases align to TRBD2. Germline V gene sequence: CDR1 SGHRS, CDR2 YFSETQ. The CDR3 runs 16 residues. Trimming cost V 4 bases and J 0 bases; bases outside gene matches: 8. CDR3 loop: CASSPGTSRSSYEQYF. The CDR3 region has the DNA TGCGCCAGCAGCCCTGGGACTAGCCGCAGCTCCTACGAGCAGTACTTC.